This T cell receptor (beta chain) was obtained from a study of blood T cell repertoires in COVID-19. Study overall: COVID-19 samples from acute and convalescent phases originated in the United States, Italy and Spain.

Authors' processing steps: Amplification from reference gene primers served as the basis for estimated nucleated cell counts. The protocol was immunoSEQ multiplex PCR, while the TCRdb copy is restricted to in-frame clones and leaves out a portion. V, J and clone size were drawn from that table, and D and trimming were deduced from the DNA. Among around 360,000 clones listed, more than 70% were seen once. Seattle patients were enrolled while actively infected and followed longitudinally. This TCR came from a woman aged 25-40 years with COVID-19, enrolled during active disease. Sequenced: peripheral blood.

The chain's CDR3 is CASADTSYEQYF. CDR3 in DNA: TGTGCCAGCGCGGACACATCCTACGAGCAGTACTTC. The chain uses TRBV7-9 and TRBJ2-7; possible D gene TRBD1, 5 bases. With 8 bases removed from V and 1 base from J, the gap between germline ends came to 9 bases. Germline V lookup: CDR1 SEHNR, CDR2 FQNEAQ (reference sequence). The CDR3 consists of 12 residues.